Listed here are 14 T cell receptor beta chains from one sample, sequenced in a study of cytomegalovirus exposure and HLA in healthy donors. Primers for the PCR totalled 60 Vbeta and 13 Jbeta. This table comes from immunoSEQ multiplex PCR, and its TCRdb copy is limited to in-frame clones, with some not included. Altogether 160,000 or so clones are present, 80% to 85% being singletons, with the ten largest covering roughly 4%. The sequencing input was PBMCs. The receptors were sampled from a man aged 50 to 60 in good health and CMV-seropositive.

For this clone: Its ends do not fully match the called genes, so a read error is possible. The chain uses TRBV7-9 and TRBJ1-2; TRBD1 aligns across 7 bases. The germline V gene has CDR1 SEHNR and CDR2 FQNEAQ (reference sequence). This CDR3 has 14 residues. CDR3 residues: CSSGISGGLDGYTF. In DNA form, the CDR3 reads TGTTCCAGCGGAATCTCAGGGGGGTTGGATGGCTACACCTTC.

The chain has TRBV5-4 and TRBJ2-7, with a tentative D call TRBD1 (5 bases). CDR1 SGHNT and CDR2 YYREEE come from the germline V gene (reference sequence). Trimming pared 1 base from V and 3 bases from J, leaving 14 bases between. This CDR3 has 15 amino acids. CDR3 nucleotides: TGTGCCAGCAGCTTGTTTGGCGGCAGGGACTACGAGCAGTACTTC. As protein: CASSLFGGRDYEQYF.

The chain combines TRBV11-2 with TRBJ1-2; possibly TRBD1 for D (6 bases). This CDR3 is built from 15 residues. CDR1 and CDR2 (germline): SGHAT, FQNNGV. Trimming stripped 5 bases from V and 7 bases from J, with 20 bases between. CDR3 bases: TGTGCCAGCAGCCTCCCCGACAGGCCCAACCTTGGCTACACCTTC. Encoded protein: CASSLPDRPNLGYTF.

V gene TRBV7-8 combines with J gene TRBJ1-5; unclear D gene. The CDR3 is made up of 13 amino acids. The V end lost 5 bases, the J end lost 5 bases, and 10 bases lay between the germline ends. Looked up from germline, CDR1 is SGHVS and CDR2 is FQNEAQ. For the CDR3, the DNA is TGTGCCAGCAGCCCCTGGGCCGATCAGCCCCAGCATTTT. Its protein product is CASSPWADQPQHF. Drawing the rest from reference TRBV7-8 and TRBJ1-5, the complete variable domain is GAGVSQSPRYKVAKRGQDVALRCDPISGHVSLFWYQQALGQGPEFLTYFQNEAQLDKSGLPSDRFFAERPEGSVSTLKIQRTQQEDSAVYLCASSPWADQPQHFGDGTRLSIL.

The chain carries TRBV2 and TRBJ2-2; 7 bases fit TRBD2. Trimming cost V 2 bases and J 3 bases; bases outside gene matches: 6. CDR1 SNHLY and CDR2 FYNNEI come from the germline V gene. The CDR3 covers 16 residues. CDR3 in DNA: TGTGCCAGCAGTGAACGGGCTAGCGGCTACACCGGGGAGCTGTTTTTT. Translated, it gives CASSERASGYTGELFF.

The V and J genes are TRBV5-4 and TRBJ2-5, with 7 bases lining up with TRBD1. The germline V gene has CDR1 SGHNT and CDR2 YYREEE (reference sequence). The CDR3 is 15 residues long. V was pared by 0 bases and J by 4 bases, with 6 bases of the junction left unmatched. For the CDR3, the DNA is TGTGCCAGCAGCTTGGCCGGAGCAGGGGGAGAGACCCAGTACTTC. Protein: CASSLAGAGGETQYF.

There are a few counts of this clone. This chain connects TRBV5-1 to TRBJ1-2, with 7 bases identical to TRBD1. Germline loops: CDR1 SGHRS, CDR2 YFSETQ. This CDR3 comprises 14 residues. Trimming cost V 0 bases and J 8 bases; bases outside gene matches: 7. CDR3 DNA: TGCGCCAGCAGCTTGGGTGTCCAGGGGGACGGCTACACCTTC. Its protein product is CASSLGVQGDGYTF.

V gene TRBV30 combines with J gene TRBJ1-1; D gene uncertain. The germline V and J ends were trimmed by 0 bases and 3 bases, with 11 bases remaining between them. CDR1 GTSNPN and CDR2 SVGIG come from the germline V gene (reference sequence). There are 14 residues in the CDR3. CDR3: CAWSVSIQDTEAFF. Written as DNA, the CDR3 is TGTGCCTGGAGTGTATCCATTCAGGACACTGAAGCTTTCTTT.

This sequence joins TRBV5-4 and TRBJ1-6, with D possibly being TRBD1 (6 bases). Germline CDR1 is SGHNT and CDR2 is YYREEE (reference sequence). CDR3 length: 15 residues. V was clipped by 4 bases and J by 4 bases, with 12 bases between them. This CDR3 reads CASSRGTTYNSPLHF. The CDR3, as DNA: TGTGCCAGCAGCAGGGGGACAACTTATAATTCACCCCTCCACTTT.

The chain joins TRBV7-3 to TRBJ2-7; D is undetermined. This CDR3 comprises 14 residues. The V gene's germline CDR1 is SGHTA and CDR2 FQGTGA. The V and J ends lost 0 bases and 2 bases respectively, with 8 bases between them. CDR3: CASSLTTTTYEQYF. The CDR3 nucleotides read TGTGCCAGCAGCTTAACCACCACAACCTACGAGCAGTACTTC.

The CDR3 spells CASSGRQGPQETQYF. The CDR3 bases are TGTGCCAGCAGCGGTAGACAGGGCCCCCAAGAGACCCAGTACTTC. This sequence joins TRBV6-1 and TRBJ2-5; 7 bases line up with TRBD1. Germline V gives CDR1 MNHNS, CDR2 SASEGT. The CDR3 runs 15 residues. Trimming removed 6 bases from V and 1 base from J; junction bases left unmatched: 8.

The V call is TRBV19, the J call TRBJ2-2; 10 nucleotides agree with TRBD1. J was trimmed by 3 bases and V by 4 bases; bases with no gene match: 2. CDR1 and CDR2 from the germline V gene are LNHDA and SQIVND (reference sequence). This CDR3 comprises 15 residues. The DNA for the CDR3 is TGTGCCAGTAGTAGACAGGGGGCGGACACCGGGGAGCTGTTTTTT. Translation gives CASSRQGADTGELFF.

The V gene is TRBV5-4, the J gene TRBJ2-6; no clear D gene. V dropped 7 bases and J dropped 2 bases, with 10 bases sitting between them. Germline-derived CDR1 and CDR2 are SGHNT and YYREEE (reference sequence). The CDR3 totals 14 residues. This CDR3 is CASSVRAGANVLTF. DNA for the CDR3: TGTGCCAGCTCCGTTCGGGCTGGGGCCAACGTCCTGACTTTC.

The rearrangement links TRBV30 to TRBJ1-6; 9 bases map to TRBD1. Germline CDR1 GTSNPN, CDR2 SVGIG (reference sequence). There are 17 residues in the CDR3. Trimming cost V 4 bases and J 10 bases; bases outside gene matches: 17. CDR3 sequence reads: CAWNQKNPGTGTSPLHF. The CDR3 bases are TGTGCCTGGAATCAAAAAAACCCCGGGACAGGGACATCACCCCTCCACTTT.